This T cell receptor (beta chain) was sequenced in a study of shared clonotypes between healthy human individuals. Clones were sequenced by immunoSEQ multiplex PCR, and TCRdb holds only the in-frame ones, with some missing. The sample contains over a million clones, 98% of which appear only once. Trimming left V 8 bases short and J 6 bases short, with 19 bases between. The germline CDR1 and CDR2 sequences are LNHDA and SQIVND (reference sequence). This CDR3 is built from 14 residues. The chain links TRBV19 to TRBJ1-2; unclear D gene. Sequencing input: naive CD4+ T cells sorted from blood. Subset noted: CD45RA+ positively selected. The sequence came from a young man in good health. CDR3 sequence reads: CASRTGPGRDGYTF. The CDR3 coding sequence is TGTGCCAGTCGCACCGGGCCCGGGCGAGATGGCTACACCTTC. The full variable domain, in which reference TRBV19 and TRBJ1-2 provide the parts outside the CDR3, is DGGITQSPKYLFRKEGQNVTLSCEQNLNHDAMYWYRQDPGQGLRLIYYSQIVNDFQKGDIAEGYSVSREKKESFPLTVTSAQKNPTAFYLCASRTGPGRDGYTFGSGTRLTVV.